Sequencing of this TCR beta chain was carried out in a study of cytomegalovirus exposure and HLA in healthy donors. PCR was performed using 60 Vbeta and 13 Jbeta primers. Some clones are missing from TCRdb's copy, which holds only in-frame ones; the method was immunoSEQ multiplex PCR. The data show about 160,000 clones, with approximately 77% seen just once and roughly 2% held by the top ten. Trimming cost V 4 bases and J 0 bases, with 16 bases left between them. This CDR3 region has 17 residues. The germline V gene encodes CDR1 LNHDA and CDR2 SQIVND (reference sequence). This clone has a single count. What it recognizes is unknown. Study-wide findings and caveats: Several of the most significant clusters appeared, in a later analysis, to be linked to common viral pathogens.

Sequencing used PBMCs. The TCR sequence derives from a man aged 45-60 years in good health and CMV-seropositive. This chain joins TRBV19 and TRBJ1-3, with D perhaps TRBD1 (6 bases). The DNA of the CDR3 is TGTGCCAGTAGTAGGACAGCCACCGCTAACTCTGGAAACACCATATATTTT. As protein: CASSRTATANSGNTIYF.